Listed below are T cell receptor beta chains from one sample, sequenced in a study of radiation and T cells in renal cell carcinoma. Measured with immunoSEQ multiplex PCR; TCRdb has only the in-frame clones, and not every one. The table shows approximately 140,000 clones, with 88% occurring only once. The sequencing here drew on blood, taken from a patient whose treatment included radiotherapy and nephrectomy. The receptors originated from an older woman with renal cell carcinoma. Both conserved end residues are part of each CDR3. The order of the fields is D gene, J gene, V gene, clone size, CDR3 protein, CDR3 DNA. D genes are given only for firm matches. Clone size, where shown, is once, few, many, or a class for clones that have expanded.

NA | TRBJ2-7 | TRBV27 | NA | CASSRIGALSVHEQYF | TGTGCCAGCAGTCGCATAGGGGCGCTGAGTGTACACGAGCAGTACTTC
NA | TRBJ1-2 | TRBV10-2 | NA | CASSERQAGGYTF | TGCGCCAGCAGTGAGCGGCAGGCAGGGGGCTACACCTTC
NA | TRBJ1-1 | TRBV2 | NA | CASSAGNTEAFF | TGTGCCAGCAGTGCCGGGAACACTGAAGCTTTCTTT
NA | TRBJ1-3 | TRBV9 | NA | CASSPRGSEGNTIYF | TGTGCCAGCAGCCCCCGAGGGTCTGAGGGAAACACCATATATTTT
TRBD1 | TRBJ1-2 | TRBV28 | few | CASRPPSGQGALDYGYTF | TGTGCCAGCAGACCCCCTTCGGGACAGGGGGCGCTAGACTATGGCTACACCTTC
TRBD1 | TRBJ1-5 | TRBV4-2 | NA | CASSQVEGAIPPMTQHF | TGTGCCAGCAGCCAAGTTGAGGGGGCGATTCCCCCAATGACCCAGCATTTT
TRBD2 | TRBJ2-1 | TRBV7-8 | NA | CASSFSGGAYNEQFF | TGTGCCAGCAGCTTTAGCGGGGGGGCCTACAATGAGCAGTTCTTC
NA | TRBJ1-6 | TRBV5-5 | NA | CASKDLRGRHSPLHF | TGTGCCTCAAAGGACCTACGAGGGCGACATTCACCCCTCCACTTT
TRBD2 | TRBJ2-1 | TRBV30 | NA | CAWSPGTSGGYNEQFF | TGTGCCTGGAGTCCCGGGACTAGCGGGGGATACAATGAGCAGTTCTTC
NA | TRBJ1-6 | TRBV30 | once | CAWSSGINSPLHF | TGTGCCTGGAGTTCAGGGATTAATTCACCCCTCCACTTT
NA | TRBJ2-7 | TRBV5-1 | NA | CASSGWTVEQYF | TGCGCCAGCAGCGGATGGACAGTCGAGCAGTACTTC
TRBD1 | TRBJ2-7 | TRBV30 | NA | CAWDRGKGYEQYF | TGTGCCTGGGACAGGGGGAAAGGCTACGAGCAGTACTTC
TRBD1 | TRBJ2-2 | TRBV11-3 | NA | CASSLVSTGGTGELFF | TGTGCCAGCAGCTTAGTATCCACAGGGGGGACCGGGGAGCTGTTTTTT
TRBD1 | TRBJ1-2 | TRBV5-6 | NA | CASSWTGTGAFYGYTF | TGTGCCAGCAGCTGGACCGGGACAGGGGCCTTCTATGGCTACACCTTC
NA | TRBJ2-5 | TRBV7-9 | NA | CASSLAGEGETQYF | TGTGCCAGCAGCTTAGCGGGGGAAGGAGAGACCCAGTACTTC
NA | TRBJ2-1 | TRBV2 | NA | CASSRRENEQFF | TGTGCCAGCAGTCGCAGGGAAAATGAGCAGTTCTTC
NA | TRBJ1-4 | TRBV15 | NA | CATSRGGVSSTNEKLFF | TGTGCCACCAGCAGAGGAGGGGTGTCATCCACGAATGAAAAACTGTTTTTT
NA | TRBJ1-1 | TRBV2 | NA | CASSRSGINTEAFF | TGTGCCAGCAGTCGTTCAGGGATTAACACTGAAGCTTTCTTT
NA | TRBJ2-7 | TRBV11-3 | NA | CASSPSWWDSYEQYF | TGTGCCAGCAGCCCCTCATGGTGGGACTCCTACGAGCAGTACTTC
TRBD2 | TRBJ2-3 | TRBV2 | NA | CASSEGAGGTDTQYF | TGTGCCAGCAGTGAAGGAGCGGGGGGCACAGATACGCAGTATTTT
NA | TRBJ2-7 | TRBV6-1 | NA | CASSGGVTLRGEQYF | TGTGCCAGCAGTGGGGGTGTGACGTTACGGGGCGAGCAGTACTTC
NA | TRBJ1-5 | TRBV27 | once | CASSFIGENQPQHF | TGTGCCAGCAGTTTCATAGGGGAAAATCAGCCCCAGCATTTT
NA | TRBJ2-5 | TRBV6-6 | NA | CASRTMQETQYF | TGTGCCAGCCGTACGATGCAAGAGACCCAGTACTTC
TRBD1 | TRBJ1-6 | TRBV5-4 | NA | CASSYGTVNSPLHF | TGTGCCAGCAGCTACGGGACAGTAAATTCACCCCTCCACTTT
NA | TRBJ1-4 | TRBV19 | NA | CASSIGPGSNEKLFF | TGTGCCAGTAGTATAGGGCCAGGAAGTAATGAAAAACTGTTTTTT
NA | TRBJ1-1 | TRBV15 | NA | CATSSERSPGTEAFF | TGTGCCACCAGCAGTGAACGGAGTCCGGGCACTGAAGCTTTCTTT
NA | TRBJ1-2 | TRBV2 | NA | CASSELVQGRGYTF | TGTGCCAGCAGTGAATTAGTACAGGGAAGGGGCTACACCTTC
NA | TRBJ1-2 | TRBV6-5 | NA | CASSYSKQDYTF | TGTGCCAGCAGTTACTCGAAACAGGACTACACCTTC
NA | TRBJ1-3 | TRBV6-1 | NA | CASSEALGSGNTIYF | TGTGCCAGCAGTGAAGCTTTGGGCTCTGGAAACACCATATATTTT
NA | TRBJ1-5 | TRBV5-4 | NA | CASSLGGSNQPQHF | TGTGCCAGCAGCTTGGGGGGAAGCAATCAGCCCCAGCATTTT
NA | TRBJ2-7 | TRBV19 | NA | CATSRGTPYEQYF | TGTGCCACTTCACGCGGGACCCCCTACGAGCAGTACTTC
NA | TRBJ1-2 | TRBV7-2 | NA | CASSSRGGGYTF | TGTGCCAGCAGCTCCAGGGGTGGGGGCTACACCTTC
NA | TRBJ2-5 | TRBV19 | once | CASSSIERWETQYF | TGTGCCAGTAGTAGTATTGAAAGGTGGGAGACCCAGTACTTC
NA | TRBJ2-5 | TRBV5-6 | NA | CASSFWGMAETQYF | TGTGCCAGCAGCTTCTGGGGAATGGCGGAGACCCAGTACTTC
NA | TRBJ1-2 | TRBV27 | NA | CASSSPDRWGSYTF | TGTGCCAGCAGTTCCCCGGACCGCTGGGGCAGCTACACCTTC
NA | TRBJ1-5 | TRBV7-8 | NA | CASSLGTHQPQHF | TGTGCCAGCAGCTTAGGGACTCATCAGCCCCAGCATTTT
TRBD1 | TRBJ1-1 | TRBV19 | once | CASTSGGRWAEAFF | TGTGCCAGTACCTCAGGGGGGAGATGGGCTGAAGCTTTCTTT
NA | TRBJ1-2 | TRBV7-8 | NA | CASSPLGPINYGYTF | TGTGCCAGCAGCCCCCTTGGACCGATAAACTATGGCTACACCTTC
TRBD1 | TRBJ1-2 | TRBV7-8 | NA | CASSLADRVYGYTF | TGTGCCAGCAGCTTAGCGGACAGGGTCTATGGCTACACCTTC
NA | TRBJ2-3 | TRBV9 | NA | CASSVALGGIDTQYF | TGTGCCAGCAGCGTTGCCCTGGGGGGCATAGATACGCAGTATTTT
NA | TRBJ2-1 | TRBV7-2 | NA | CASSRPSDRGNEQFF | TGTGCCAGCAGCCGACCGTCGGACCGGGGGAATGAGCAGTTCTTC
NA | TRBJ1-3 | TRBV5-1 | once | CASSWNPVLSGNTIYF | TGCGCCAGCAGCTGGAACCCAGTCCTCTCTGGAAACACCATATATTTT
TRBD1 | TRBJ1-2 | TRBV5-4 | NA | CASSLGQGGGYTF | TGTGCCAGCAGCTTGGGACAGGGGGGTGGCTACACCTTC
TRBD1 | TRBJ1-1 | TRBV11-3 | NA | CASSYRGGNTEAFF | TGTGCCAGCAGTTACAGGGGAGGGAACACTGAAGCTTTCTTT
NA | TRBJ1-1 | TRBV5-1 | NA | CASSLAGRTEAFF | TGCGCCAGCAGCTTGGCAGGGCGAACTGAAGCTTTCTTT